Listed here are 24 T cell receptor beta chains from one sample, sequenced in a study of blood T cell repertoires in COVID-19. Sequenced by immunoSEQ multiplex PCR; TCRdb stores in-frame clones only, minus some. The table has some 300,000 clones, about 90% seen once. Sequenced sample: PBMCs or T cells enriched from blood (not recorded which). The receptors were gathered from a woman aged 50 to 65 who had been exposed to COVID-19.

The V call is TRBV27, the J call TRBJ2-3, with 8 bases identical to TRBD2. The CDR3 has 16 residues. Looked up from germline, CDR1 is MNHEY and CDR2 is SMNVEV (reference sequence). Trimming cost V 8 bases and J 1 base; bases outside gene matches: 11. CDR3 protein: CASFQEGRGGTDTQYF. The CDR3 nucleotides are TGTGCCAGCTTCCAGGAGGGGCGGGGGGGCACAGATACGCAGTATTTT.

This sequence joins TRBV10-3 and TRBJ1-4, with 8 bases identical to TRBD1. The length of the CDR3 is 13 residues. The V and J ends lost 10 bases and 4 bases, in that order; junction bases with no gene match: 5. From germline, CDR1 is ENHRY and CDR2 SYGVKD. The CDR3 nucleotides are TGTGCCACTCGACAGGGGAGTAATGAAAAACTGTTTTTT. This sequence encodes CATRQGSNEKLFF.

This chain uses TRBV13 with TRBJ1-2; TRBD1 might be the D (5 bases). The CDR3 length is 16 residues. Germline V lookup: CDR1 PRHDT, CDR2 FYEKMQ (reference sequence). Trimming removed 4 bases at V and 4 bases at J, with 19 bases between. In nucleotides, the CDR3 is TGTGCCAGCAGCTACCGGGGACTCGCACCGATCTATGGCTACACCTTC. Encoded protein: CASSYRGLAPIYGYTF.

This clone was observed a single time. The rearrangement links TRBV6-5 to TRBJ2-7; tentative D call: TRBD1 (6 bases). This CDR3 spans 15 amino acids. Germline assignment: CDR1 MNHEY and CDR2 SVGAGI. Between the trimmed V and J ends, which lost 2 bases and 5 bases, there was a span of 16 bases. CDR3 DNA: TGTGCCAGCAGTTACAGTGGCAGGGGTTCCGACGAGCAGTACTTC. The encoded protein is CASSYSGRGSDEQYF.

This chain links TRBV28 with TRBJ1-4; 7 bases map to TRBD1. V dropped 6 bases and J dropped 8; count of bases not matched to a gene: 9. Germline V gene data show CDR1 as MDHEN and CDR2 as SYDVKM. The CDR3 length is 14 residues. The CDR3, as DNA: TGTGCCAGCAGATACCGGGACAGTAGGGAAAAACTGTTTTTT. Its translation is CASRYRDSREKLFF. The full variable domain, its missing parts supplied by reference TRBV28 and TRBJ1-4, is DVKVTQSSRYLVKRTGEKVFLECVQDMDHENMFWYRQDPGLGLRLIYFSYDVKMKEKGDIPEGYSVSREKKERFSLILESASTNQTSMYLCASRYRDSREKLFFGSGTQLSVL.

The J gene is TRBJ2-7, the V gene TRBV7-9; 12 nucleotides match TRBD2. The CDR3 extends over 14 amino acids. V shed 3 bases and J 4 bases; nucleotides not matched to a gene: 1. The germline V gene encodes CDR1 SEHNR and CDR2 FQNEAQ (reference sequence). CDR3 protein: CASSFGTSGYEQYF. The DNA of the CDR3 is TGTGCCAGCAGCTTCGGGACTAGCGGGTACGAGCAGTACTTC. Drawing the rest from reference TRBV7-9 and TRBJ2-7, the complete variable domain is DTGVSQNPRHKITKRGQNVTFRCDPISEHNRLYWYRQTLGQGPEFLTYFQNEAQLEKSRLLSDRFSAERPKGSFSTLEIQRTEQGDSAMYLCASSFGTSGYEQYFGPGTRLTVT.

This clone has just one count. DNA of the CDR3: TGCGCCAGCAGCCTCCGACTAGCGGGGGATGAGACCCAGTACTTC. Its translation is CASSLRLAGDETQYF. The J gene is TRBJ2-5, the V gene TRBV4-1, with TRBD2 identical over 12 bases. Germline assignment: CDR1 MGHRA and CDR2 YSYEKL. The length of the CDR3 is 15 residues. With 4 bases clipped from V and 5 bases from J, the junction kept 5 bases outside the gene matches.

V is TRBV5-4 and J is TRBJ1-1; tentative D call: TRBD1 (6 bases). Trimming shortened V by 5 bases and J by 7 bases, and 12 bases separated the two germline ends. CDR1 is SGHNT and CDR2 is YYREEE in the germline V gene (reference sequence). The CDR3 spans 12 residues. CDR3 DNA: TGTGCCAGCAGTACGGGACACCTTGAAGCTTTCTTT. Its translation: CASSTGHLEAFF. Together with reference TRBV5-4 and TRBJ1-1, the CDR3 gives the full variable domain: ETGVTQSPTHLIKTRGQQVTLRCSSQSGHNTVSWYQQALGQGPQFIFQYYREEENGRGNFPPRFSGLQFPNYSSELNVNALELDDSALYLCASSTGHLEAFFGQGTRLTVV.

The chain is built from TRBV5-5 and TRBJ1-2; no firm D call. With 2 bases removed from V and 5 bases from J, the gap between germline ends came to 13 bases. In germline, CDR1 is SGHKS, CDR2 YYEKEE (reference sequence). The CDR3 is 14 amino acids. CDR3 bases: TGTGCCAGCAGCTTCCGGGAGCGAGGTTATGGCTACACCTTC. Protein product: CASSFRERGYGYTF.

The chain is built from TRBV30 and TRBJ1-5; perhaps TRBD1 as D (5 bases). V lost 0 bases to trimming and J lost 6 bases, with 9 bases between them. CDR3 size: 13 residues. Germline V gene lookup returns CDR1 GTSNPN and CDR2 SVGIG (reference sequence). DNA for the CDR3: TGTGCCTGGAGTGTTGGGGGGGGTCAGCCCCAGCATTTT. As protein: CAWSVGGGQPQHF. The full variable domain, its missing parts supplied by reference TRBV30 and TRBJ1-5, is SQTIHQWPATLVQPVGSPLSLECTVEGTSNPNLYWYRQAAGRGLQLLFYSVGIGQISSEVPQNLSASRPQDRQFILSSKKLLLSDSGFYLCAWSVGGGQPQHFGDGTRLSIL.

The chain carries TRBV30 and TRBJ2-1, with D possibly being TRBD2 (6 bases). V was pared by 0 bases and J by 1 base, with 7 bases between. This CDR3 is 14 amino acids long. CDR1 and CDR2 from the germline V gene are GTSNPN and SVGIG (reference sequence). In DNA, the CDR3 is TGTGCCTGGAGTGTCGGGGGTTCCTACAATGAGCAGTTCTTC. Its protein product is CAWSVGGSYNEQFF. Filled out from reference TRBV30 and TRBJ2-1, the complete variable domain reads SQTIHQWPATLVQPVGSPLSLECTVEGTSNPNLYWYRQAAGRGLQLLFYSVGIGQISSEVPQNLSASRPQDRQFILSSKKLLLSDSGFYLCAWSVGGSYNEQFFGPGTRLTVL.

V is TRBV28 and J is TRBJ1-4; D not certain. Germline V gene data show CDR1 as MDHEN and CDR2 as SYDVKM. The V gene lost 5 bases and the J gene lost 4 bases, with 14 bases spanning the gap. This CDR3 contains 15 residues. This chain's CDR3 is CASSDTGAGNEKLFF. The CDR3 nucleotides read TGTGCCAGCAGTGATACGGGAGCGGGTAATGAAAAACTGTTTTTT.

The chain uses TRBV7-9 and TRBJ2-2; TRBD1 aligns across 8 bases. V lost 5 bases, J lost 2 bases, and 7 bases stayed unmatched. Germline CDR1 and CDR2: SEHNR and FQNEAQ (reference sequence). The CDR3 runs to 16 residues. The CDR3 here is CASSTRDRRNTGELFF. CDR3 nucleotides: TGTGCCAGCAGCACACGGGACAGGCGAAACACCGGGGAGCTGTTTTTT.

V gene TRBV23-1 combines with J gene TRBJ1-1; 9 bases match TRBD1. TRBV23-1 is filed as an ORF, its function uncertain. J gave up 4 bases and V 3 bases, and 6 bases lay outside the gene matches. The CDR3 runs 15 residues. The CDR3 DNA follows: TGCGCCAGCAGTCAGGGACAGGGAGGGCCCACTGAAGCTTTCTTT. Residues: CASSQGQGGPTEAFF.

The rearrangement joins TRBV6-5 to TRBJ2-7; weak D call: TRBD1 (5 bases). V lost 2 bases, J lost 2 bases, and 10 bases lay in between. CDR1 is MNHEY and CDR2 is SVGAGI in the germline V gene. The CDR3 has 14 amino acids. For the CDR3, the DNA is TGTGCCAGCAGTTACGACAGAGTAACCTACGAGCAGTACTTC. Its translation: CASSYDRVTYEQYF.

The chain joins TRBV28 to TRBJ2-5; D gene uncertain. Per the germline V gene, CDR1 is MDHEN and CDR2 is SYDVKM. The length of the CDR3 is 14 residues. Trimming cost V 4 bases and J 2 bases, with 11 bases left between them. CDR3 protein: CASSYVTEQETQYF. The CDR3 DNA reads TGTGCCAGCAGTTATGTGACGGAGCAAGAGACCCAGTACTTC.

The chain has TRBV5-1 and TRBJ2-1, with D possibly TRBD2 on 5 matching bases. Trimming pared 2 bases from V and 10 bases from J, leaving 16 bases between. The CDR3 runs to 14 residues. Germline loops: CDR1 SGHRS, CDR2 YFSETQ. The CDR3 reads CASSLPASYGEQFF. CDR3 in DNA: TGCGCCAGCAGCTTACCTGCTAGCTATGGCGAGCAGTTCTTC.

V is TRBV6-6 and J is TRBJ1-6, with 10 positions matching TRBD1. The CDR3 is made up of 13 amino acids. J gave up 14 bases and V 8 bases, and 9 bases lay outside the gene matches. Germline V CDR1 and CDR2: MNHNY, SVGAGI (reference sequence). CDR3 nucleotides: TGTGCCAGCTGGGACAGGGGAGATTCGACCCTCCACTTT. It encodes CASWDRGDSTLHF.

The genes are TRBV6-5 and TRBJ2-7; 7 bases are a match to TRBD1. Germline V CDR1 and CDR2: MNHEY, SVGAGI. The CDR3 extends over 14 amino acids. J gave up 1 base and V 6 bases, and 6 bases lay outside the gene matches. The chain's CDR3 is CASRDRAGSYEQYF. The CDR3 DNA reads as TGTGCCAGCAGAGACAGGGCAGGGTCCTACGAGCAGTACTTC.

In nucleotides, the CDR3 is TGTGCCAACCCACCCAGGGGAATCTACTATGGCTACACCTTC. This encodes CANPPRGIYYGYTF. V is TRBV27 and J is TRBJ1-2, with D possibly being TRBD1 (6 bases). The germline V and J ends were trimmed by 10 bases and 3 bases, with 18 bases remaining between them. The CDR3 contains 14 residues. The germline V gene has CDR1 MNHEY and CDR2 SMNVEV (reference sequence).

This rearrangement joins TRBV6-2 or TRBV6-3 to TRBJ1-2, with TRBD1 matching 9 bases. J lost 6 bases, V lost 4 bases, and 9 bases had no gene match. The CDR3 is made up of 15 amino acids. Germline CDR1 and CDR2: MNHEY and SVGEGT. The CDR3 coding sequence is TGTGCCAGCAGTTCACTCGGGGGACAGGGCGATGGCTACACCTTC. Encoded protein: CASSSLGGQGDGYTF.

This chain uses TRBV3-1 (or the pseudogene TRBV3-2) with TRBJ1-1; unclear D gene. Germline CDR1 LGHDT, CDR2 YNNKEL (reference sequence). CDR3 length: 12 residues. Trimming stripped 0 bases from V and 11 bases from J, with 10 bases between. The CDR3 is CASSQDLQRAFF. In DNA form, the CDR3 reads TGTGCCAGCAGCCAAGATTTACAACGCGCTTTCTTT.

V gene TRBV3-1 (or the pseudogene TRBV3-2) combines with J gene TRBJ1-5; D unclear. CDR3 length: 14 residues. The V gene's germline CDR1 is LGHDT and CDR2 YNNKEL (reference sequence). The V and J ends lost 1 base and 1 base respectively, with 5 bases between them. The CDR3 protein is CASSQGQSNQPQHF. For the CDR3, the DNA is TGTGCCAGCAGCCAAGGGCAGAGCAATCAGCCCCAGCATTTT.

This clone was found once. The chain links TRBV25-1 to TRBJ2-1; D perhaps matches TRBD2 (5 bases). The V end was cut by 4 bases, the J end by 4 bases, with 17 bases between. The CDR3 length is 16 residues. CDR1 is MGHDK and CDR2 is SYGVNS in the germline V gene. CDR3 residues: CASSGFLAQRYNEQFF. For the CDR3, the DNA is TGTGCCAGCAGTGGATTTCTAGCACAGAGGTACAATGAGCAGTTCTTC.